Below, 18 T cell receptor beta chains from the same sample are listed, as sequenced in a study of T cells in Graves' hyperthyroidism and ophthalmopathy. The source material, RNA transcripts, was used to amplify TCR beta CDR3 regions. Carried out on the TCR CDR3, a first-round RT-PCR used the HTBI primer set. TCRdb ran MiXCR on the multiplex PCR reads and lists one entry per CDR3 protein. The sample records 380,000 or so distinct CDR3 sequences, approximately 13% being singletons. The source material was blood. These receptors were taken from a man aged 30 to 45 with Graves' hyperthyroidism that later progressed to Graves' ophthalmopathy.

This clonotype came up many times. The chain combines TRBV12-3 or TRBV12-4 with TRBJ2-5, with D uncertain. The length of the CDR3 is 14 residues. The V gene lost 2 bases and the J gene lost 0 bases, with 7 bases spanning the gap. CDR3 nucleotide sequence: TGTGCCAGCAGTTTACGGGTCTACCAAGAGACCCAGTACTTC. Its protein product is CASSLRVYQETQYF.

The CDR3 sequence is CATNGQEDFSIQYF. In DNA form, the CDR3 reads TGTGCCACCAACGGACAGGAGGACTTTAGCATTCAGTACTTC. This chain uses TRBV10-3 with TRBJ2-4; 7 nucleotides align to TRBD1. The CDR3 extends over 14 amino acids. Germline V lookup: CDR1 ENHRY, CDR2 SYGVKD. V lost 10 bases and J lost 9; bases outside the gene matches: 15.

This clonotype has more than one count but fewer than ten. The rearrangement joins TRBV4-1 to TRBJ2-7; 7 nucleotides agree with TRBD1. The ends lost 0 bases at V and 0 bases at J; junction bases unmatched: 8. The CDR3 length is 17 residues. Germline V gives CDR1 MGHRA, CDR2 YSYEKL. CDR3 region: CASSQDPGTVSSYEQYF. The CDR3 DNA reads as TGCGCCAGCAGCCAAGATCCGGGGACAGTGTCCTCCTACGAGCAGTACTTC.

This clonotype has at least ten counts. The CDR3 sequence: CASSPQSFASTDTQYF. The CDR3 DNA sequence: TGTGCCAGCTCACCACAAAGTTTCGCTAGCACAGATACGCAGTATTTT. V gene TRBV18 combines with J gene TRBJ2-3; the D is unclear. Trimming cost V 1 base and J 0 bases, with 11 bases left between them. The CDR3 sequence is 16 residues long. CDR1 and CDR2 (germline): KGHSH, LQKENI.

This clonotype was counted ten times or more. The chain has TRBV20-1 and TRBJ1-2, with TRBD1 as a possible D gene (5 bases). CDR1 is DFQATT and CDR2 is SNEGSKA in the germline V gene (reference sequence). There are 12 residues in the CDR3. Trimming removed 8 bases at V and 4 bases at J, with 14 bases between. The CDR3 region is CSLNTGGYGYTF. DNA of the CDR3: TGCAGTCTCAACACAGGCGGCTATGGCTACACCTTC.

This rearrangement joins TRBV12-3 or TRBV12-4 to TRBJ2-1, with 8 nucleotides matching TRBD2. CDR3 length: 14 amino acids. J was trimmed by 5 bases and V by 3 bases; bases with no gene match: 3. As DNA, the CDR3 is TGTGCCAGCAGTTTTAGCGGGGCGAACAATGAGCAGTTCTTC. Its protein is CASSFSGANNEQFF.

This clonotype occurred a few times. This rearrangement joins TRBV20-1 to TRBJ2-7, with 7 nucleotides matching TRBD1. The CDR3 is 13 residues long. The J segment lost 2 bases and the V segment lost 3 bases, leaving 4 bases of the junction unmatched. Germline V gene data show CDR1 as DFQATT and CDR2 as SNEGSKA (reference sequence). The DNA of the CDR3 is TGCAGTGCTAGCTGGGACAGCCCCTACGAGCAGTACTTC. It yields the protein CSASWDSPYEQYF.

On this clonotype itself: A read error may explain this, as a much larger clone is one base away. The chain joins TRBV5-1 to TRBJ2-5, with 8 bases lining up with TRBD2. This CDR3 region has 15 residues. Germline V gene lookup returns CDR1 SGHRS and CDR2 YFSETQ. The CDR3 here is CASAARGGTQETQHF. CDR3 nucleotide sequence: TGCGCCAGCGCTGCTCGGGGGGGTACCCAAGAGACCCAGCACTTC.

The genes are TRBV30 and TRBJ1-6; no firm D call. Deletions cut 4 bases from V and 0 bases from J, with 7 bases between. Germline CDR1 GTSNPN, CDR2 SVGIG (reference sequence). The CDR3 spans 14 residues. The CDR3 coding sequence is TGTGCCTGGAAACGGAGCTCCTATAATTCACCCCTCCACTTT. Its translation is CAWKRSSYNSPLHF.

This clonotype has at least ten counts. V is TRBV12-3 or TRBV12-4 and J is TRBJ2-1, with D tentatively TRBD2 (5 bases). The V gene lost 5 bases and the J gene lost 0 bases, with 23 bases spanning the gap. CDR3 length: 19 amino acids. The CDR3 spells CASSLGYFRDASSYNEQFF. CDR3 nucleotides: TGTGCCAGCAGTCTGGGATATTTCCGGGATGCGAGCTCCTACAATGAGCAGTTCTTC.

In its sample, this clonotype was seen many times. The chain carries TRBV2 and TRBJ2-3; no definite D call. This CDR3 comprises 13 residues. The germline V and J ends were trimmed by 2 bases and 0 bases, with 3 bases remaining between them. Germline CDR1 SNHLY, CDR2 FYNNEI. The CDR3 loop is CASSETSTDTQYF. DNA for the CDR3: TGTGCCAGCAGTGAAACGAGCACAGATACGCAGTATTTT.

The gene calls are TRBV5-1 and TRBJ2-1; D might be TRBD2 (6 bases). V lost 5 bases and J 7 bases, leaving 16 bases between the germline ends. The CDR3 is 14 residues long. Per the germline V gene, CDR1 is SGHRS and CDR2 is YFSETQ. In DNA, the CDR3 is TGCGCCAGCAGTACCGGGACTTCCCTTAATGAGCAGTTCTTC. Its protein product is CASSTGTSLNEQFF.

The chain uses TRBV5-1 and TRBJ2-3; D might be TRBD2 (5 bases). The CDR3 has 13 residues. Trimming left V 4 bases short and J 4 bases short, with 10 bases between. Germline-derived CDR1 and CDR2 are SGHRS and YFSETQ. CDR3 coding DNA: TGCGCCAGCAGCCCAACTAGAGCAGATACGCAGTATTTT. This gives the protein CASSPTRADTQYF.

The table lists this clonotype with a few counts. The chain joins TRBV15 to TRBJ1-2, with 7 bases aligning to TRBD1. The CDR3 totals 17 residues. Unmatched junction bases numbered 15, after V lost 4 bases and J lost 4 bases. Germline V gene lookup returns CDR1 LNHNV and CDR2 YYDKDF (reference sequence). CDR3 amino acids: CATSKGTTRQGGYGYTF. CDR3 coding DNA: TGTGCCACCAGCAAGGGGACCACTCGACAGGGTGGCTATGGCTACACCTTC. Full variable domain (missing parts from reference TRBV15 and TRBJ1-2): DAMVIQNPRYQVTQFGKPVTLSCSQTLNHNVMYWYQQKSSQAPKLLFHYYDKDFNNEADTPDNFQSRRPNTSFCFLDIRSPGLGDTAMYLCATSKGTTRQGGYGYTFGSGTRLTVV.

The chain has TRBV9 and TRBJ2-2; tentative D call: TRBD2 (5 bases). Between the trimmed V and J ends, which lost 4 bases and 0 bases, there was a span of 16 bases. This CDR3 has 17 amino acids. The germline V gene has CDR1 SGDLS and CDR2 YYNGEE. The CDR3 loop reads CASSPPDWHANTGELFF. In nucleotides, the CDR3 is TGTGCCAGCAGCCCACCGGACTGGCACGCGAACACCGGGGAGCTGTTTTTT. Combining the CDR3 with reference TRBV9 and TRBJ2-2 gives the whole variable domain DSGVTQTPKHLITATGQRVTLRCSPRSGDLSVYWYQQSLDQGLQFLIQYYNGEERAKGNILERFSAQQFPDLHSELNLSSLELGDSALYFCASSPPDWHANTGELFFGEGSRLTVL.

This clonotype appeared many times. The chain links TRBV6-1 to TRBJ2-7; D remains unclear. V gave up 6 bases and J gave up 2 bases, with 14 bases separating them. Germline CDR1 and CDR2: MNHNS and SASEGT. CDR3 length: 14 amino acids. CDR3 DNA sequence: TGTGCCAGCAGCCTGTATTGGGCCACCTACGAGCAGTACTTC. It encodes CASSLYWATYEQYF.

In its sample, this clonotype was seen many times. The rearrangement links TRBV28 to TRBJ2-5; D gene uncertain. Trimming removed 3 bases at V and 4 bases at J, with 6 bases between. CDR3 length: 12 amino acids. Germline V gives CDR1 MDHEN, CDR2 SYDVKM. The CDR3: CASSFRRETQYF. Written as DNA, the CDR3 is TGTGCCAGCAGTTTCCGGAGAGAGACCCAGTACTTC.

The sample holds many counts of this clonotype. This chain links TRBV5-1 with TRBJ2-2; D gene ambiguous. The CDR3 has 14 amino acids. The germline V gene has CDR1 SGHRS and CDR2 YFSETQ. Trimming removed 0 bases from V and 3 bases from J, with 6 bases in between. CDR3 bases: TGCGCCAGCAGCTTGGAAGCACACACCGGGGAGCTGTTTTTT. Its translation: CASSLEAHTGELFF. The full variable domain, rest sourced from reference TRBV5-1 and TRBJ2-2, is KAGVTQTPRYLIKTRGQQVTLSCSPISGHRSVSWYQQTPGQGLQFLFEYFSETQRNKGNFPGRFSGRQFSNSRSEMNVSTLELGDSALYLCASSLEAHTGELFFGEGSRLTVL.